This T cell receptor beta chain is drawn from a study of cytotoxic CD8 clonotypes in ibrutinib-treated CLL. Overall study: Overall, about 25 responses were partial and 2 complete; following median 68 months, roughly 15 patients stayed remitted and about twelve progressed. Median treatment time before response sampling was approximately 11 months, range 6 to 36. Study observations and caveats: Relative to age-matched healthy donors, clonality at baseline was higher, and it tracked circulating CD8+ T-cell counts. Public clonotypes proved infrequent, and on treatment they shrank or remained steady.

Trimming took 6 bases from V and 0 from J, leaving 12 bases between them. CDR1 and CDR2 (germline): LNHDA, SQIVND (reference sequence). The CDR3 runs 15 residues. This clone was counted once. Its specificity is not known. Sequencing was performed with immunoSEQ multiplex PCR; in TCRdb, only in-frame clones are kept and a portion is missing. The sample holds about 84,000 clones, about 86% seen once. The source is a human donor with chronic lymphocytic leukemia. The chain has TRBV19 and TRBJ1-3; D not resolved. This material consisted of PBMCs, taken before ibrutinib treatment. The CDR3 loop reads CASRDRLRSGNTIYF. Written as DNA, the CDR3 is TGTGCCAGTAGGGATAGATTGCGCTCTGGAAACACCATATATTTT.